This T cell receptor beta chain was observed in a study of T cell repertoires in cytomegalovirus infection. Findings of the study overall: HLA-C-restricted CMV clonotypes gave the most frequent clonotype in two of eight donors.

Via MiXCR, TCRdb re-called the reads, giving one row per CDR3 protein. The table includes under 100,000 distinct CDR3 sequences, 3.7% detected once. Germline CDR1 MDHEN, CDR2 SYDVKM. V was shortened by 6 bases and J by 1 base, with 17 bases between the two germline ends. The CDR3 loop spans 16 amino acids. This clonotype was detected ten times or more. Its antigen is unknown. The chain employs TRBV28 and TRBJ2-3; no clear D gene. The clonotype was recovered from a human donor in good health (CMV status not recorded). Some clones in this sample may be carry-over from other donors' samples. Specimen: PBMCs. CDR3 nucleotides: TGTGCCAGCAGCGCCCCGGTCCCGGGTGGCACAGATACGCAGTATTTT. As protein: CASSAPVPGGTDTQYF. Using reference TRBV28 and TRBJ2-3 for the parts outside the CDR3, the full variable domain is DVKVTQSSRYLVKRTGEKVFLECVQDMDHENMFWYRQDPGLGLRLIYFSYDVKMKEKGDIPEGYSVSREKKERFSLILESASTNQTSMYLCASSAPVPGGTDTQYFGPGTRLTVL.